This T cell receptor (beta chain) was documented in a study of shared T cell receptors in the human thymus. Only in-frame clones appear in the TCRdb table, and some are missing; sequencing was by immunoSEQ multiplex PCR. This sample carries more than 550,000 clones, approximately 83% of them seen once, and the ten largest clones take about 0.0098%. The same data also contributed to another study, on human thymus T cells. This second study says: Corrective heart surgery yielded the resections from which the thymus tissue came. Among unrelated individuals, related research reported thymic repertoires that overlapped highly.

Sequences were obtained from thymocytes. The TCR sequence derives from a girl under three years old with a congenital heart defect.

The CDR3 here is CASSLVQVRYEQYF. The CDR3 bases are TGTGCCAGCAGCTTGGTACAGGTTAGGTACGAGCAGTACTTC. V gene TRBV5-5 combines with J gene TRBJ2-7; tentatively, D is TRBD1 (5 bases). The CDR3 totals 14 residues. Trimming took off 0 bases at V and 4 bases at J, with 11 bases between the two ends. Germline CDR1 reads SGHKS; CDR2 reads YYEKEE (reference sequence).